The clone carrying this T cell receptor (beta chain) came up a few times. Its target is not known. RNA, once extracted, was reverse transcribed into cDNA for use as the sequencing template. Only in-frame clones appear in the TCRdb table, and some are missing; sequencing was by immunoSEQ multiplex PCR. Altogether roughly 200,000 clones are present, more than 55% being singletons, with the ten largest covering 3% to 3.5%. This specimen belongs to a study of CD8+ T cells in alopecia areata. Study as a whole: A regimen of oral tofacitinib, 5 to 10 mg twice daily, was given to treated patients.

The treatment was: oral pan-JAK inhibitor, 5-10 mg twice daily. Sorting of PBMCs yielded the CD4+ and CD8+ T cells. General study results and limits: Many expanded lesional clones persisted during tofacitinib (in both scalp and blood). Affected lesional scalp, above all in alopecia totalis/universalis, was more clonal than normal scalp.

The specimen comprised CD4+ T cells sorted from blood, sampled at week 4, from a patient treated with tofacitinib. The origin of this receptor is a human donor with alopecia areata.

The CDR3 protein is CASTLQRGDEQYF. CDR3 in DNA: TGCGCCAGCACGCTCCAAAGAGGGGACGAGCAGTACTTC. The rearrangement links TRBV5-1 to TRBJ2-7, with D perhaps given as TRBD1 or TRBD2 (5 bases each). The CDR3 contains 13 residues. V lost 6 bases, J lost 5 bases, and 15 bases lay in between. The V gene's germline CDR1 is SGHRS and CDR2 YFSETQ.